This entry lists 13 T cell receptor beta chains sequenced from one sample in a study of T cell responses to AZD1222 COVID-19 vaccine. Some clones are missing from TCRdb's copy, which holds only in-frame ones; the method was immunoSEQ multiplex PCR. The sample yields over 85,000 clones, over 85% seen once. The source material was peripheral blood, sampled 28 days after the second AZD1222 dose. The receptor source for this set is an adult who received the AZD1222 COVID-19 vaccine.

Only one count was recorded for this clone. The chain couples TRBV11-2 to TRBJ1-2, with 8 bases that match TRBD1. The ends lost 3 bases at V and 7 bases at J; junction bases unmatched: 7. CDR3 length: 14 residues. Germline lookup yields CDR1 SGHAT and CDR2 FQNNGV. The CDR3 nucleotides read TGTGCCAGCAGCTTCCGGACAGGGTTAATTGGCTACACCTTC. Amino acids: CASSFRTGLIGYTF.

This chain joins TRBV7-6 and TRBJ2-3; 8 positions agree with TRBD2. The germline gives CDR1 SGHVS, CDR2 FNYEAQ. The V segment lost 3 bases and the J segment 6 bases; nucleotides outside the gene matches: 17. The CDR3 sequence is 18 residues long. The CDR3, as DNA: TGTGCCAGCAGCTTCCCCAGCGGGGGCACTGGTGGCCCGGATACGCAGTATTTT. Translated: CASSFPSGGTGGPDTQYF. Full variable domain (missing parts from reference TRBV7-6 and TRBJ2-3): GAGVSQSPRYKVTKRGQDVALRCDPISGHVSLYWYRQALGQGPEFLTYFNYEAQQDKSGLPNDRFSAERPEGSISTLTIQRTEQRDSAMYRCASSFPSGGTGGPDTQYFGPGTRLTVL.

The chain couples TRBV12-3 or TRBV12-4 to TRBJ2-7, with unresolved D. V shed 1 base and J shed 7 bases, with 5 bases lying between them. This CDR3 region has 11 residues. CDR3 bases: TGTGCCAGCAGTTTAGGTAGGGAGCAGTACTTC. It encodes CASSLGREQYF.

This clone was counted only a few times. The V gene is TRBV29-1, the J gene TRBJ2-3; D unclear. The V gene lost 7 bases and the J gene lost 4 bases, with 9 bases spanning the gap. CDR3 size: 11 residues. Germline CDR1 is SQVTM and CDR2 is ANQGSEA. CDR3 sequence (DNA): TGCAGCGGTGTGGGTCCAGATACGCAGTATTTT. Its translation is CSGVGPDTQYF.

The CDR3 region has the DNA TGTGCCAGCAGTGTCTGGGGTTCACCCCTCCACTTT. Translated: CASSVWGSPLHF. This sequence joins TRBV2 and TRBJ1-6; D gene unclear. CDR3 length: 12 amino acids. Germline CDR1 SNHLY, CDR2 FYNNEI. Trimming removed 4 bases at V and 9 bases at J, with 7 bases between.

The chain combines TRBV15 with TRBJ2-2; 9 nucleotides agree with TRBD1. The V and J ends lost 3 bases and 2 bases, in that order; junction bases with no gene match: 4. From germline, CDR1 is LNHNV and CDR2 YYDKDF (reference sequence). The CDR3 runs to 16 residues. The CDR3 DNA is TGTGCCACCAGCAGTCGGACAGGGGTTAACACCGGGGAGCTGTTTTTT. The encoded protein is CATSSRTGVNTGELFF.

This clone was seen a few times. CDR3 residues: CATWGEMTGTNYGYTF. CDR3 DNA sequence: TGTGCCACCTGGGGGGAGATGACAGGGACCAACTATGGCTACACCTTC. The chain recombines TRBV15 with TRBJ1-2, with 7 bases lining up with TRBD1. The germline gives CDR1 LNHNV, CDR2 YYDKDF (reference sequence). Trimming cost V 8 bases and J 2 bases; bases outside gene matches: 14. This CDR3 is built from 16 residues.

CDR3 sequence reads: CASSIGTGSSPLHF. As DNA, the CDR3 is TGTGCCAGTAGTATCGGGACAGGGAGTTCACCCCTCCACTTT. The chain joins TRBV19 to TRBJ1-6; 9 bases map to TRBD1. The V gene's germline CDR1 is LNHDA and CDR2 SQIVND (reference sequence). The CDR3 has 14 amino acids. Germline trimming cut 3 bases from V and 9 bases from J; bases unmatched to any gene: 3.

Of note for this clone: One junction end does not reproduce the germline sequence, and a read error may be involved. The CDR3 here is CASSRDSGRNF. The CDR3, as DNA: TGTGCCAGCAGCAGGGACAGCGGACGGAACTTC. The chain recombines TRBV5-6 with TRBJ2-5; 7 nucleotides match TRBD1. The germline V gene encodes CDR1 SGHDT and CDR2 YYEEEE. CDR3 size: 11 residues. Full variable domain (remainder filled in from reference TRBV5-6 and TRBJ2-5): DAGVTQSPTHLIKTRGQQVTLRCSPKSGHDTVSWYQQALGQGPQFIFQYYEEEERQRGNFPDRFSGHQFPNYSSELNVNALLLGDSALYLCASSRDSGRNFGPGTRLLVL.

The chain has TRBV6-5 and TRBJ2-7; D possibly uses TRBD1 or TRBD2 (5 bases each). This CDR3 contains 13 residues. Germline V gives CDR1 MNHEY, CDR2 SVGAGI. Trimming left V 6 bases short and J 0 bases short, with 9 bases between. In nucleotides, the CDR3 is TGTGCCAGCAGGAGGGGCATCTCCTACGAGCAGTACGTC. Amino acids: CASRRGISYEQYV.

V and J are TRBV7-2 and TRBJ2-2; D is unclear. The CDR3 runs 11 residues. Germline V CDR1 and CDR2: SGHTA, FQGNSA. V was shortened by 5 bases and J by 9 bases, with 7 bases between the two germline ends. The CDR3 region is CASSPQRELFF. The CDR3 nucleotides are TGTGCCAGCAGCCCCCAGAGGGAGCTGTTTTTT. The whole variable domain, remainder taken from reference TRBV7-2 and TRBJ2-2, is GAGVSQSPSNKVTEKGKDVELRCDPISGHTALYWYRQSLGQGLEFLIYFQGNSAPDKSGLPSDRFSAERTGGSVSTLTIQRTQQEDSAVYLCASSPQRELFFGEGSRLTVL.

V and J are TRBV12-3 or TRBV12-4 and TRBJ2-7; TRBD1 is a possible D gene (6 bases). V was cut by 1 base and J by 11 bases, with 9 bases left in between. The CDR3 spans 11 residues. As DNA, the CDR3 is TGTGCCAGCAGTTTAGTCACAGGGAAGTACGTC. Its translation is CASSLVTGKYV.

The DNA for the CDR3 is TGTGCCAGTAGTATTAAGGTTGAGAAGGGCTCGCCTCGAAACATTCAGTACTTC. Its translation is CASSIKVEKGSPRNIQYF. The chain is built from TRBV19 and TRBJ2-4; D uncertain. V lost 3 bases and J 6 bases, leaving 24 bases between the germline ends. The V gene's germline CDR1 is LNHDA and CDR2 SQIVND (reference sequence). The CDR3 length is 18 residues.